The next 19 T cell receptor beta chains were all read from a single sample in a study of CD8 T cells in Susac syndrome. Random hexamers served to reverse transcribe roughly 0.45 to 1 ug RNA. TCRdb called the immunoSEQ multiplex PCR reads again in MiXCR, with one record for every CDR3 protein. The sample holds fewer than 200,000 distinct CDR3 sequences, 75% to 95% seen once. The material sequenced was CD4+ T cells from PBMCs. These receptor sequences come from a human donor with Susac syndrome.

The chain has TRBV4-2 and TRBJ2-2, with 10 bases aligning to TRBD2. Germline assignment: CDR1 LGHNA and CDR2 YNFKEQ. The J segment lost 0 bases and the V segment lost 1 base, leaving 5 bases of the junction unmatched. The CDR3 covers 18 residues. The CDR3 reads CASSQGAGLAANTGELFF. As DNA, the CDR3 is TGTGCCAGCAGCCAAGGGGCCGGACTAGCGGCGAACACCGGGGAGCTGTTTTTT.

This sequence joins TRBV29-1 and TRBJ1-4; D gene unclear. Germline V gene sequence: CDR1 SQVTM, CDR2 ANQGSEA. The length of the CDR3 is 13 residues. The V end lost 1 base, the J end lost 9 bases, and 12 bases lay between the germline ends. CDR3 sequence reads: CSVEGGIEKKLFF. CDR3 sequence (DNA): TGCAGCGTTGAAGGGGGAATCGAAAAAAAACTGTTTTTT.

J is TRBJ2-1 and V is TRBV19; 11 bases are shared with TRBD2. The V and J ends lost 3 bases and 6 bases, in that order; junction bases with no gene match: 4. The CDR3 is 15 residues long. Germline V gene data show CDR1 as LNHDA and CDR2 as SQIVND (reference sequence). CDR3 amino acids: CASSMPSGGTNEQFF. CDR3 nucleotide sequence: TGTGCCAGTAGTATGCCTAGCGGGGGGACCAATGAGCAGTTCTTC.

The rearrangement joins TRBV12-3 or TRBV12-4 to TRBJ1-2; possible D gene TRBD1, 5 bases. Trimming removed 6 bases at V and 4 bases at J, with 15 bases between. This CDR3 comprises 14 residues. The CDR3 DNA follows: TGTGCCAGCAGCCCGGGACGGCGTGGCTATGGCTACACCTTC. Amino acid sequence: CASSPGRRGYGYTF.

The gene calls are TRBV15 and TRBJ2-1, with 14 bases identical to TRBD2. Germline trimming cut 1 base from V and 7 bases from J; bases unmatched to any gene: 6. Germline V CDR1 and CDR2: LNHNV, YYDKDF (reference sequence). The length of the CDR3 is 17 residues. CDR3 in DNA: TGTGCCACCAGCAGAGGGGGACTAGCGGGAGAGCGAAATGAGCAGTTCTTC. As protein: CATSRGGLAGERNEQFF. The whole variable domain, filled in from reference TRBV15 and TRBJ2-1, reads DAMVIQNPRYQVTQFGKPVTLSCSQTLNHNVMYWYQQKSSQAPKLLFHYYDKDFNNEADTPDNFQSRRPNTSFCFLDIRSPGLGDTAMYLCATSRGGLAGERNEQFFGPGTRLTVL.

The V and J genes are TRBV12-3 or TRBV12-4 and TRBJ1-2, with D possibly matching TRBD1 (5 bases). This CDR3 is 14 amino acids long. Trimming cost V 6 bases and J 3 bases, with 14 bases left between them. This CDR3 is CASSPSGADYGYTF. In nucleotides, the CDR3 is TGTGCCAGCAGCCCATCTGGGGCGGACTATGGCTACACCTTC.

The chain employs TRBV5-1 and TRBJ1-1; D remains unclear. The V end lost 2 bases, the J end lost 11 bases, and 13 bases lay between the germline ends. The germline CDR1 and CDR2 sequences are SGHRS and YFSETQ. The CDR3 sequence is 12 residues long. The CDR3 nucleotides read TGCGCCAGCAGCTTCCCGGCGGAGGAGGCTTTCTTT. It yields the protein CASSFPAEEAFF.

The rearrangement links TRBV29-1 to TRBJ1-1; D gene ambiguous. The CDR3 length is 12 residues. V lost 7 bases to trimming and J lost 5 bases, with 14 bases between them. Germline CDR1 is SQVTM and CDR2 is ANQGSEA. CDR3 region: CSADGQRTEAFF. The CDR3 DNA reads as TGCAGCGCCGATGGGCAGAGGACTGAAGCTTTCTTT.

V is TRBV4-1 and J is TRBJ2-7; D not certain. Germline V gene sequence: CDR1 MGHRA, CDR2 YSYEKL. Trimming left V 1 base short and J 2 bases short, with 18 bases between. This CDR3 has 17 amino acids. The DNA for the CDR3 is TGCGCCAGCAGCCAAGTGCCTATAGTAGCTGGCCCCTACGAGCAGTACTTC. Translating it yields CASSQVPIVAGPYEQYF.

The chain recombines TRBV5-1 with TRBJ1-6; no clear D. The CDR3 totals 14 residues. Germline CDR1 reads SGHRS; CDR2 reads YFSETQ. Trimming took 0 bases from V and 7 from J, leaving 8 bases between them. The CDR3 loop reads CASSLGFSNSPLHF. The CDR3 nucleotides are TGCGCCAGCAGCTTGGGGTTCTCGAATTCACCCCTCCACTTT.

The rearrangement uses TRBV7-3 and TRBJ2-1; D remains unclear. This CDR3 is 13 amino acids long. Germline values: CDR1 SGHTA, CDR2 FQGTGA. The V and J ends lost 5 bases and 6 bases respectively, with 11 bases between them. In nucleotides, the CDR3 is TGTGCCAGCAGCCCGACGACGGGCAATGAGCAGTTCTTC. Residues: CASSPTTGNEQFF.

The CDR3 nucleotides read TGTGCCAGCAGTGTCTCCGAGACGGATCTGAACACTGAAGCTTTCTTT. Translation gives CASSVSETDLNTEAFF. The chain joins TRBV2 to TRBJ1-1, with no clear D. Germline V gene sequence: CDR1 SNHLY, CDR2 FYNNEI. V was clipped by 4 bases and J by 0 bases, with 15 bases between them. The CDR3 is made up of 16 amino acids.

The chain uses TRBV7-9 and TRBJ2-1, with D perhaps matching TRBD2 (5 bases). This CDR3 is 14 amino acids long. The V and J ends lost 1 base and 8 bases respectively, with 12 bases between them. In germline, CDR1 is SEHNR, CDR2 FQNEAQ (reference sequence). CDR3 sequence (DNA): TGTGCCAGCAGCTTAGGAGGGTCTATGCATGAGCAGTTCTTC. This codes for CASSLGGSMHEQFF.

This rearrangement joins TRBV5-1 to TRBJ2-7, with 10 bases lining up with TRBD2. CDR3 size: 15 residues. Germline CDR1 SGHRS, CDR2 YFSETQ. After removal of 6 bases from V and 0 bases from J, the junction contained 6 bases not matched to a gene. This CDR3 is CASTKLAGPSYEQYF. DNA of the CDR3: TGCGCCAGCACCAAACTAGCGGGGCCCTCCTACGAGCAGTACTTC.

This clonotype was seen just once. The V call is TRBV6-6, the J call TRBJ1-5; no definite D call. The V end was cut by 5 bases, the J end by 5 bases, with 13 bases between. There are 14 residues in the CDR3. Germline CDR1 reads MNHNY; CDR2 reads SVGAGI (reference sequence). In DNA form, the CDR3 reads TGTGCCAGCAGTGACACCTCGAGGGATCAGCCCCAGCATTTT. Amino acid sequence: CASSDTSRDQPQHF.

This chain connects TRBV7-3 to TRBJ2-3, with TRBD1 matching over 9 bases. CDR3 size: 16 residues. V lost 5 bases and J lost 4; bases outside the gene matches: 10. Germline CDR1 SGHTA, CDR2 FQGTGA. The chain's CDR3 is CASSAQGTGNADTQYF. DNA for the CDR3: TGTGCCAGCAGCGCCCAGGGGACAGGGAACGCAGATACGCAGTATTTT.

This chain connects TRBV12-3 or TRBV12-4 to TRBJ2-7; 13 positions match TRBD2. The CDR3 totals 15 residues. Trimming cost V 6 bases and J 5 bases; bases outside gene matches: 7. CDR3 loop: CASSKTSGRVDEQYF. DNA of the CDR3: TGTGCCAGCAGCAAAACTAGCGGGAGGGTCGACGAGCAGTACTTC.

The V and J genes are TRBV12-3 or TRBV12-4 and TRBJ1-5; TRBD1 matches 12 bases. Losses at the gene ends were 1 base for V and 5 bases for J; bases not matched to a gene: 3. CDR3 length: 16 amino acids. CDR3 sequence: CASSLGRDRGHQPQHF. The CDR3 DNA reads TGTGCCAGCAGTTTAGGCCGGGACAGGGGGCATCAGCCCCAGCATTTT.

The gene calls are TRBV20-1 and TRBJ2-7; 10 nucleotides align to TRBD2. The trim removed 3 bases at V and 2 bases at J, leaving 10 bases unmatched. There are 16 residues in the CDR3. CDR1 and CDR2 (germline): DFQATT, SNEGSKA (reference sequence). The CDR3 spells CSASRSSGGSTYEQYF. CDR3 in DNA: TGCAGTGCTAGTCGGTCTAGCGGGGGCTCCACCTACGAGCAGTACTTC.